This TCR beta chain was captured in a study of shared clonotypes between healthy human individuals. Overall study findings and caveats: Clonotype sharing across donors was expected to vary with sequencing depth.

Terminally differentiated effector memory CD45RA+ cells were excluded by CCR7 positive selection of CD45RO-negative cells. Authors' data handling: Junction-only sequences without quality scores were provided by ImmunoSEQ, so filtering was different. This table comes from immunoSEQ multiplex PCR, and its TCRdb copy is limited to in-frame clones, with some not included. The DNA gave D and trimming, while V, J and clone size come from that table. The sample has approximately 2,200,000 clones; roughly 91% are singletons. Of note for this clone: Its antigen is not known.

The V and J ends lost 2 bases and 1 base respectively, with 9 bases between them. The CDR3 covers 14 residues. Germline V lookup: CDR1 MNHEY, CDR2 SVGAGI. The source material was naive CD8+ T cells from PBMCs. This sequence joins TRBV6-5 and TRBJ2-7; D is tentatively TRBD1 or TRBD2 (5 bases each). The TCR was taken from a man younger than 35 in good health. Some clones in this sample may be carry-over from other donors' samples. CDR3 coding DNA: TGTGCCAGCAGTTACGGCAGGGAGTCCTACGAGCAGTACTTC. Its protein is CASSYGRESYEQYF.